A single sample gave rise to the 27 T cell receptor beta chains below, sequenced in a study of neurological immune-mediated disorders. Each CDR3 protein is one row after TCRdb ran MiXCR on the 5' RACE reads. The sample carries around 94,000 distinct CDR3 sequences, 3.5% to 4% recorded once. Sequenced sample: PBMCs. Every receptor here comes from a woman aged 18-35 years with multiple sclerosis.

CDR3 loop: CASSLGRLAGGPQETQYF. CDR3 coding DNA: TGTGCCAGCAGCTTAGGGCGACTAGCGGGAGGGCCTCAAGAGACCCAGTACTTC. The chain recombines TRBV7-8 with TRBJ2-5; 14 nucleotides align to TRBD2. Trimming removed 1 base from V and 2 bases from J; junction bases left unmatched: 6. The CDR3 extends over 18 amino acids. The germline V gene has CDR1 SGHVS and CDR2 FQNEAQ.

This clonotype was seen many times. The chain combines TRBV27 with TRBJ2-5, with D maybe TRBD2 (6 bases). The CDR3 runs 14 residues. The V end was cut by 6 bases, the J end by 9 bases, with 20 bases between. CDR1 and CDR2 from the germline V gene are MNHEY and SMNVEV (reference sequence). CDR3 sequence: CASSPRTSGGAQYF. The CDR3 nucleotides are TGTGCCAGCAGCCCCCGGACGTCCGGCGGGGCCCAGTACTTC.

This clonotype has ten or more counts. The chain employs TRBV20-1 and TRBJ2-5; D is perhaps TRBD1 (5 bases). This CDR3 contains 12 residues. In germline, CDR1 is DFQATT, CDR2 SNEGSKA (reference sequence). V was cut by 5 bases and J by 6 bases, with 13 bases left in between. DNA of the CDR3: TGCAGTGCTGAGCAGGGTGCAAAGACCCAGTACTTC. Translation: CSAEQGAKTQYF.

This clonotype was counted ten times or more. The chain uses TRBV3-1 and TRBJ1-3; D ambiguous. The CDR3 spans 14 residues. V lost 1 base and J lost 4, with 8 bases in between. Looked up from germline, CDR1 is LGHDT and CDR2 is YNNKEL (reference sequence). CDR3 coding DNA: TGTGCCAGCAGCCAAGTGGTTGCCGGAAACACCATATATTTT. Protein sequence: CASSQVVAGNTIYF.

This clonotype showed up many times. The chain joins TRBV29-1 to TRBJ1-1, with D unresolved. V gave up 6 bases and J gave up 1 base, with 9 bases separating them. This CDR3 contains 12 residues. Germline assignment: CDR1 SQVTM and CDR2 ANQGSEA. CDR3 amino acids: CSVGGGNTEAFF. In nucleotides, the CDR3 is TGCAGCGTGGGAGGAGGGAACACTGAAGCTTTCTTT. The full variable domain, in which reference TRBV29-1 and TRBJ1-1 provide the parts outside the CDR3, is SAVISQKPSRDICQRGTSLTIQCQVDSQVTMMFWYRQQPGQSLTLIATANQGSEATYESGFVIDKFPISRPNLTFSTLTVSNMSPEDSSIYLCSVGGGNTEAFFGQGTRLTVV.

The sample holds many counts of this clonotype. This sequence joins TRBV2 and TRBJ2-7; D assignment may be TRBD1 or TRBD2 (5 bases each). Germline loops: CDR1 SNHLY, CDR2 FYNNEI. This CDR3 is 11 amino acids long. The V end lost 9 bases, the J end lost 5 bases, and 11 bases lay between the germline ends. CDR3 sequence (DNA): TGTGCCAGTGACGGGGCAAACGAGCAGTACTTC. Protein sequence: CASDGANEQYF.

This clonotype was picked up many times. Written as DNA, the CDR3 is TGCAGTGCTACGCCCAGGAGCGTTAATGAAAAACTGTTTTTT. As protein: CSATPRSVNEKLFF. V is TRBV20-1 and J is TRBJ1-4; D is unresolved. The CDR3 runs to 14 residues. CDR1 DFQATT and CDR2 SNEGSKA come from the germline V gene (reference sequence). V shed 4 bases and J shed 4 bases, with 13 bases lying between them.

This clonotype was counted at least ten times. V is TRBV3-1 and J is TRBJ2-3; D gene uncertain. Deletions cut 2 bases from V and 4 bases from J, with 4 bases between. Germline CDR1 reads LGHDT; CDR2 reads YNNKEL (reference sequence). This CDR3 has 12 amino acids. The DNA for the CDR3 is TGTGCCAGCAGCCAAAGGGCAGATACGCAGTATTTT. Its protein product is CASSQRADTQYF.

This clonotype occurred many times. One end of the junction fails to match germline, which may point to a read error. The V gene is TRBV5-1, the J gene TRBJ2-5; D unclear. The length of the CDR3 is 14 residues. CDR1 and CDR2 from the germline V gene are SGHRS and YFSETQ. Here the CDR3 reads CASTLRPTAETQYF. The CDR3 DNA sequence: TGCGCCAGCACCTTGAGGCCTACCGCTGAGACCCAGTACTTC.

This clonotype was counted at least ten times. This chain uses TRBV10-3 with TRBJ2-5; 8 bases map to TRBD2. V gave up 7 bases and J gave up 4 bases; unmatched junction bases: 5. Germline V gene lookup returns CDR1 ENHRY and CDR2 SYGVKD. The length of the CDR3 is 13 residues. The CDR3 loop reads CAIKRGLGETQYF. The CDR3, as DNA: TGTGCCATCAAGCGGGGACTAGGAGAGACCCAGTACTTC.

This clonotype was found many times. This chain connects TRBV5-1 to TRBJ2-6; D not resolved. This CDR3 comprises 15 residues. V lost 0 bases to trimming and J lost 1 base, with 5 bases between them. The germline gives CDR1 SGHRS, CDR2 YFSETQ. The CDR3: CASSLEWSGANVLTF. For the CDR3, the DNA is TGCGCCAGCAGCTTGGAGTGGTCTGGGGCCAACGTCCTGACTTTC.

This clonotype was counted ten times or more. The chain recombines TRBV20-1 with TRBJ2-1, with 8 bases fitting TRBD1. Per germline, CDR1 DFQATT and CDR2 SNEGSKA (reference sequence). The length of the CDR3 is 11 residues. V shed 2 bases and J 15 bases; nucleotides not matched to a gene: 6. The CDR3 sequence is CSARSGTGWFF. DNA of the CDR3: TGCAGTGCTAGATCCGGGACAGGATGGTTCTTC.

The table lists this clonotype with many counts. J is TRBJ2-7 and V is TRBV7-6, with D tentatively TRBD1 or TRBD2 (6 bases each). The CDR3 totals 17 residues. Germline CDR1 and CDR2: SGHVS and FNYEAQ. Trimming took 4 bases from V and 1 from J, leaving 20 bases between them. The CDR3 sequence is CASSSGSGAVPSYEQYF. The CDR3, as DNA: TGTGCCAGCAGCTCGGGGTCGGGGGCCGTACCTTCCTACGAGCAGTACTTC.

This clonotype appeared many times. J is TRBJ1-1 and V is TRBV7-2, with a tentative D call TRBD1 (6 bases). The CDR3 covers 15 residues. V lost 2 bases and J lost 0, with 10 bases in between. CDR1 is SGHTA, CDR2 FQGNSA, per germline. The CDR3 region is CASSLWGTLNTEAFF. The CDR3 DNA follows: TGTGCCAGCAGCTTATGGGGGACACTGAACACTGAAGCTTTCTTT.

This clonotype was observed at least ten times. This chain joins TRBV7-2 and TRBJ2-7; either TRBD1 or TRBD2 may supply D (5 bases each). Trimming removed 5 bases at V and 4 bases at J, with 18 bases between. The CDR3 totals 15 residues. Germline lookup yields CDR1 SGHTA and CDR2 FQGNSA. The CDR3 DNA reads TGTGCCAGCAGCCTGGTCCGGGACCTAAAATACGAGCAGTACTTC. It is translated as CASSLVRDLKYEQYF.

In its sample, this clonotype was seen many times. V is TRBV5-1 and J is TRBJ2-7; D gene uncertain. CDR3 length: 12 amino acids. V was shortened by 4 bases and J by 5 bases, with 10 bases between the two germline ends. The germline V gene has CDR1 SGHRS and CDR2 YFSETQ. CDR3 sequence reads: CASSLRGDEQYF. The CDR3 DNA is TGCGCCAGCAGCCTTCGTGGAGACGAGCAGTACTTC.

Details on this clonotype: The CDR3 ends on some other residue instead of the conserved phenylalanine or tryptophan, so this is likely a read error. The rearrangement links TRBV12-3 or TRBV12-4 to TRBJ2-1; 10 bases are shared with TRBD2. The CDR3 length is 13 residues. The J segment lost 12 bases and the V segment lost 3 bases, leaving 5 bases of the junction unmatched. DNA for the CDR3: TGTGCCAGCAGTTTGGGACTAGCGTCTAGGCAGTTCTTA. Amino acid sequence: CASSLGLASRQFL.

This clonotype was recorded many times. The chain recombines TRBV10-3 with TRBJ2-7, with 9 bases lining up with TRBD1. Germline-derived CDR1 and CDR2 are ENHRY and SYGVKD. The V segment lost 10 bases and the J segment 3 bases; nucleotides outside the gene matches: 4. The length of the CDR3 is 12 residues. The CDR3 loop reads CATGQGYYEQYF. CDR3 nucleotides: TGTGCCACGGGACAGGGCTACTACGAGCAGTACTTC.

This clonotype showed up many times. The CDR3 DNA is TGCGCCAGCAGCAACTCCTACGAGCAGTACTTC. Translating gives CASSNSYEQYF. The rearrangement links TRBV5-1 to TRBJ2-7; no reliable D call. V lost 4 bases to trimming and J lost 0 bases, with 2 bases between them. The CDR3 runs to 11 residues. Per the germline V gene, CDR1 is SGHRS and CDR2 is YFSETQ.

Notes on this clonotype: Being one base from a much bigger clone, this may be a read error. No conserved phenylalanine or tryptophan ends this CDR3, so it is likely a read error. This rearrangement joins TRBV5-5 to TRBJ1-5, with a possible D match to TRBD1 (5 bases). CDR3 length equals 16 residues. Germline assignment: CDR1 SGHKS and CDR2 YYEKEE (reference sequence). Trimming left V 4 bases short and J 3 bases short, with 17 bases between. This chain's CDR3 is CASSQLGGTINQPQHC. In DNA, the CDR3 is TGTGCCAGCAGCCAACTGGGGGGGACCATCAATCAGCCCCAGCATTGT.

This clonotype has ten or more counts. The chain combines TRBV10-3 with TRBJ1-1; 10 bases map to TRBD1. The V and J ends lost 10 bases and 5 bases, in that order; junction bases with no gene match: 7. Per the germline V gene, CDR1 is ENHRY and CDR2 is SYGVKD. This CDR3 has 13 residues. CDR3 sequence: CATAGQGGTEAFF. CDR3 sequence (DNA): TGTGCCACTGCTGGACAGGGGGGGACTGAAGCTTTCTTT.

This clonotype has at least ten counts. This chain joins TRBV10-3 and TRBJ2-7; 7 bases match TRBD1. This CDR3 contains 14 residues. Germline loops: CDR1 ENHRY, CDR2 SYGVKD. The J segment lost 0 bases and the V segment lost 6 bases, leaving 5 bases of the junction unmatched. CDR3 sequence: CAIRAWDSSYEQYF. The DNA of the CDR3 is TGTGCCATCAGGGCCTGGGACAGCTCCTACGAGCAGTACTTC.

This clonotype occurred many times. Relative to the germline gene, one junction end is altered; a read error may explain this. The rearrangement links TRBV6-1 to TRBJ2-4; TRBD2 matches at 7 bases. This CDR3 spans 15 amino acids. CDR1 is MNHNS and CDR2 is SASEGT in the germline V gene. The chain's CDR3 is CASREELGRGDIQYF. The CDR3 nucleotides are TGTGCCAGCAGGGAAGAACTGGGCCGGGGGGACATTCAGTACTTC.

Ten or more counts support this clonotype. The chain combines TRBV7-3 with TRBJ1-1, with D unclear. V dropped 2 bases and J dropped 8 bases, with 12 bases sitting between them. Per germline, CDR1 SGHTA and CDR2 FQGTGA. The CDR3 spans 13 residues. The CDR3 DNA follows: TGTGCCAGCAGCTTATCGGTGGGAGGGGAAGCTTTCTTT. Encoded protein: CASSLSVGGEAFF.

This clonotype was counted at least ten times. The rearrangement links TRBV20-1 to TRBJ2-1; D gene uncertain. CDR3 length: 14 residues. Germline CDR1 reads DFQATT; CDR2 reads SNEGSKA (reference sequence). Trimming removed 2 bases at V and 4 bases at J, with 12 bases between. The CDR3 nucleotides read TGCAGTGCTAGAAGTGGGTCCTTATACAATGAGCAGTTCTTC. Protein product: CSARSGSLYNEQFF.

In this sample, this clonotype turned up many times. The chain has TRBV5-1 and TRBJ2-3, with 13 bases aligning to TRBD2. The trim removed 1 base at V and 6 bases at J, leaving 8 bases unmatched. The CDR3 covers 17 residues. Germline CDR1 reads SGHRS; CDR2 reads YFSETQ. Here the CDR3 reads CASSLTSGRGLSDTQYF. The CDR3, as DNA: TGCGCCAGCAGCTTGACTAGCGGGAGGGGACTTTCCGATACGCAGTATTTT.

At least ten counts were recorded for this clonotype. CDR3 loop: CASSLVWGEETQYF. CDR3 coding DNA: TGTGCCAGCAGCTTAGTATGGGGTGAAGAGACCCAGTACTTC. This chain uses TRBV11-2 with TRBJ2-5; D is undetermined. Germline V CDR1 and CDR2: SGHAT, FQNNGV. Between the trimmed V and J ends, which lost 1 base and 3 bases, there was a span of 9 bases. The CDR3 runs to 14 residues.